Presented here are 15 T cell receptor beta chains from one specimen sequenced in a study of blood T cell repertoires in COVID-19. Only in-frame clones appear in the TCRdb table, and some are missing; sequencing was by immunoSEQ multiplex PCR. The table lists tens of thousands of clones, over 75% of them singletons. The sequenced material came from peripheral blood. These receptors came from a human donor in a cohort sampled during active COVID-19.

This chain connects TRBV4-1 to TRBJ2-7; 8 bases line up with TRBD2. Losses at the gene ends were 4 bases for V and 5 bases for J; bases not matched to a gene: 13. Germline V gene sequence: CDR1 MGHRA, CDR2 YSYEKL. This CDR3 spans 16 amino acids. The CDR3 loop reads CASSPSAGEFFHEQYF. The DNA of the CDR3 is TGCGCCAGCAGCCCCTCAGCGGGAGAGTTCTTCCACGAGCAGTACTTC.

The chain uses TRBV5-4 and TRBJ2-3; D is ambiguous. CDR3 size: 14 residues. Deletions cut 5 bases from V and 2 bases from J, with 12 bases between. Germline V gene lookup returns CDR1 SGHNT and CDR2 YYREEE (reference sequence). The CDR3 here is CASSEAEFTDTQYF. Here the CDR3 DNA reads TGTGCCAGCAGTGAGGCGGAATTCACAGATACGCAGTATTTT.

The V and J genes are TRBV27 and TRBJ2-1, with 8 bases matching TRBD2. CDR1 and CDR2 from the germline V gene are MNHEY and SMNVEV (reference sequence). Germline trimming cut 8 bases from V and 0 bases from J; bases unmatched to any gene: 9. CDR3 length: 16 amino acids. In DNA, the CDR3 is TGTGCCAGCGCTGCAATTAGCGGGGTCTCCTACAATGAGCAGTTCTTC. Amino acids: CASAAISGVSYNEQFF.

The rearrangement uses TRBV5-1 and TRBJ1-6; D is undetermined. The V end lost 4 bases, the J end lost 5 bases, and 10 bases lay between the germline ends. Germline CDR1 and CDR2: SGHRS and YFSETQ. This CDR3 has 14 amino acids. The CDR3 loop is CASSQSLNNSPLHF. The DNA of the CDR3 is TGCGCCAGCAGCCAAAGCCTTAATAATTCACCCCTCCACTTT.

The chain has TRBV6-5 and TRBJ2-7, with 8 nucleotides matching TRBD2. Germline V gene lookup returns CDR1 MNHEY and CDR2 SVGAGI. The trim removed 10 bases at V and 3 bases at J, leaving 14 bases unmatched. This CDR3 comprises 15 residues. The CDR3 DNA is TGTGCCACATCGAGCGGGCGGGGGGTAAGCTACGAGCAGTACTTC. This codes for CATSSGRGVSYEQYF.

The chain carries TRBV28 and TRBJ2-7, with 8 bases matching TRBD2. Germline CDR1 and CDR2: MDHEN and SYDVKM. The ends lost 5 bases at V and 1 base at J; junction bases unmatched: 13. The CDR3 runs 17 residues. The CDR3 loop is CASSPFPGTSSSYEQYF. CDR3 DNA: TGTGCCAGCAGTCCTTTTCCCGGGACTAGTAGTTCCTACGAGCAGTACTTC.

The chain uses TRBV6-5 and TRBJ2-7; TRBD2 agrees at 13 bases. Germline V gives CDR1 MNHEY, CDR2 SVGAGI. CDR3 length: 15 amino acids. Germline trimming cut 10 bases from V and 3 bases from J; bases unmatched to any gene: 9. The CDR3 is CATRLAGGPVYEQYF. For the CDR3, the DNA is TGTGCCACCAGACTAGCGGGAGGCCCTGTCTACGAGCAGTACTTC.

The chain recombines TRBV4-2 with TRBJ2-1; 9 nucleotides line up with TRBD2. From germline, CDR1 is LGHNA and CDR2 YNFKEQ. V gave up 1 base and J gave up 3 bases; unmatched junction bases: 4. This CDR3 comprises 16 residues. CDR3 in amino acids: CASSQVSSGSYNEQFF. Here the CDR3 DNA reads TGTGCCAGCAGCCAAGTGAGTAGCGGGAGCTACAATGAGCAGTTCTTC.

This chain uses TRBV7-2 with TRBJ2-7, with 13 bases matching TRBD2. This CDR3 is 15 amino acids long. The V segment lost 7 bases and the J segment 1 base; nucleotides outside the gene matches: 4. The germline CDR1 and CDR2 sequences are SGHTA and FQGNSA. The chain's CDR3 is CASTLGLAGSYEQYF. The CDR3, as DNA: TGTGCCAGCACCCTGGGACTAGCGGGATCCTACGAGCAGTACTTC. Complete variable domain (other parts from reference TRBV7-2 and TRBJ2-7): GAGVSQSPSNKVTEKGKDVELRCDPISGHTALYWYRQSLGQGLEFLIYFQGNSAPDKSGLPSDRFSAERTGGSVSTLTIQRTQQEDSAVYLCASTLGLAGSYEQYFGPGTRLTVT.

V usage is TRBV2 and J usage is TRBJ2-7, with 8 positions matching TRBD1. Germline CDR1 SNHLY, CDR2 FYNNEI. The CDR3 is 15 residues long. J lost 5 bases, V lost 6 bases, and 12 bases had no gene match. CDR3 sequence (DNA): TGTGCCAGCAGACCACAGGGGGGTTTTCTCGACGAGCAGTACTTC. Protein sequence: CASRPQGGFLDEQYF.

This sequence joins TRBV6-5 and TRBJ1-5, with D possibly matching TRBD1 (5 bases). V gave up 7 bases and J gave up 0 bases, with 10 bases separating them. The CDR3 contains 14 residues. Germline CDR1 is MNHEY and CDR2 is SVGAGI. The CDR3 sequence: CASKTDSSNQPQHF. DNA of the CDR3: TGTGCCAGCAAAACAGACAGTAGCAATCAGCCCCAGCATTTT.

The chain employs TRBV2 and TRBJ1-5; D gene unclear. With 3 bases removed from V and 0 bases from J, the gap between germline ends came to 12 bases. The CDR3 is made up of 16 amino acids. CDR1 is SNHLY, CDR2 FYNNEI, per germline. CDR3 loop: CASSEGTSYSNQPQHF. The CDR3 DNA is TGTGCCAGCAGTGAGGGCACTTCATATAGCAATCAGCCCCAGCATTTT.

This rearrangement joins TRBV5-6 to TRBJ2-1, with 9 bases that match TRBD2. The germline V gene has CDR1 SGHDT and CDR2 YYEEEE. V gave up 0 bases and J gave up 12 bases; unmatched junction bases: 13. CDR3 length equals 16 residues. CDR3 amino acids: CASSLELAGIKSVQFF. As DNA, the CDR3 is TGTGCCAGCAGCTTGGAACTAGCGGGTATAAAATCGGTGCAGTTCTTC.

The chain couples TRBV24-1 to TRBJ1-1; 7 bases are shared with TRBD1. Germline V gene lookup returns CDR1 KGHDR and CDR2 SFDVKD. Trimming cost V 4 bases and J 5 bases; bases outside gene matches: 15. The length of the CDR3 is 17 residues. The CDR3 loop is CATSDSKRGQEWTEAFF. The CDR3 nucleotides are TGTGCCACCAGTGACTCAAAAAGGGGGCAGGAGTGGACTGAAGCTTTCTTT.

The rearrangement uses TRBV4-2 and TRBJ2-1, with D possibly matching TRBD2 (6 bases). The CDR3 covers 16 residues. The germline gives CDR1 LGHNA, CDR2 YNFKEQ. Trimming removed 4 bases at V and 1 base at J, with 14 bases between. Here the CDR3 DNA reads TGTGCCAGCAGCCCCGAGACTAGTAGTTCCTACAATGAGCAGTTCTTC. Translation: CASSPETSSSYNEQFF.